This T cell receptor beta chain was identified during a study of blood T cell repertoires in COVID-19. The overall study: Samples came from the United States, Italy and Spain, spanning acute and convalescent COVID-19. PBMCs, B-cell-depleted T cells, or T cells provided the cDNA or gDNA that made up the material.

Germline lookup yields CDR1 KGHSH and CDR2 LQKENI. The CDR3 runs to 14 residues. V gave up 1 base and J gave up 5 bases, with 11 bases separating them. Assay: immunoSEQ multiplex PCR; the TCRdb copy retains only in-frame clones and omits some. Here the sample spans more than 100,000 clones, around four fifths being singletons. In this sample, this clone turned up a few times. The clonotype comes from a human donor in a cohort sampled during active COVID-19. The chain links TRBV18 to TRBJ1-1; a weak D match, TRBD1 (5 bases). Specimen: peripheral blood. As DNA, the CDR3 is TGTGCCAGCTCACCACAGGGTCGGGGGACTGAAGCTTTCTTT. It encodes CASSPQGRGTEAFF.